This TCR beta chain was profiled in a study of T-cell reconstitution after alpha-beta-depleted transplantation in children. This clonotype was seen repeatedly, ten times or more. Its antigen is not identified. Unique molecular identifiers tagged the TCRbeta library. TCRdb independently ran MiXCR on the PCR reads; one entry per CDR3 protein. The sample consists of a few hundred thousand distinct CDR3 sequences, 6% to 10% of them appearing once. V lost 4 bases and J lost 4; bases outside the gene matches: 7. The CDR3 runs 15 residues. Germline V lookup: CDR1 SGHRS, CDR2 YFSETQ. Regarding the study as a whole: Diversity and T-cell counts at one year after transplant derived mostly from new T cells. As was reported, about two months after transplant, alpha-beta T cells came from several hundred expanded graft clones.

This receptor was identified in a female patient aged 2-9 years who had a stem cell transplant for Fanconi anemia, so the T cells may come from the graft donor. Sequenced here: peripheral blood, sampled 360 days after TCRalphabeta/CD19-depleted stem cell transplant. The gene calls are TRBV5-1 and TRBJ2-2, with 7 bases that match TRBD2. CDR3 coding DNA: TGCGCCAGCAGCCCTCTAGCGGTGATCACCGGGGAGCTGTTTTTT. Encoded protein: CASSPLAVITGELFF.